These 22 T cell receptor beta chains were sequenced from one sample in a study of cytomegalovirus exposure and HLA in healthy donors. Researchers ran the PCR with 60 Vbeta and 13 Jbeta primers. TCRdb keeps only in-frame clones here, not all; method: immunoSEQ multiplex PCR. The top ten hold roughly 4% of the sample, which has around 41,000 clones, 68% seen once. Specimen: PBMCs. The receptors originated from a man aged 35-49 years in good health and CMV-seronegative.

The gene calls are TRBV4-2 and TRBJ2-5; 10 nucleotides agree with TRBD1. The CDR3 is made up of 15 amino acids. V shed 2 bases, J shed 4 bases, and the junction held 4 bases outside the gene matches. The germline gives CDR1 LGHNA, CDR2 YNFKEQ. CDR3 amino acids: CASSQPGQGPETQYF. The CDR3 DNA follows: TGTGCCAGCAGCCAACCGGGACAGGGGCCAGAGACCCAGTACTTC.

V gene TRBV30 combines with J gene TRBJ2-5; 9 bases line up with TRBD2. The CDR3 has 13 residues. Germline V CDR1 and CDR2: GTSNPN, SVGIG (reference sequence). V lost 5 bases and J lost 5; bases outside the gene matches: 6. The CDR3 nucleotides are TGTGCCTGGGCTGTAGCGGGGGACGAGACCCAGTACTTC. As protein: CAWAVAGDETQYF.

This chain joins TRBV5-1 and TRBJ2-1; D unresolved. The CDR3 is made up of 13 amino acids. Germline V gene data show CDR1 as SGHRS and CDR2 as YFSETQ. V gave up 7 bases and J gave up 8 bases, with 16 bases separating them. The CDR3 loop reads CASSSTADDEQFF. CDR3 bases: TGCGCCAGCTCTTCGACGGCGGATGATGAGCAGTTCTTC. Together with reference TRBV5-1 and TRBJ2-1, the CDR3 gives the full variable domain: KAGVTQTPRYLIKTRGQQVTLSCSPISGHRSVSWYQQTPGQGLQFLFEYFSETQRNKGNFPGRFSGRQFSNSRSEMNVSTLELGDSALYLCASSSTADDEQFFGPGTRLTVL.

The V and J genes are TRBV28 and TRBJ1-1; D is uncertain. Per germline, CDR1 MDHEN and CDR2 SYDVKM. This CDR3 has 12 residues. The V end lost 6 bases, the J end lost 7 bases, and 12 bases lay between the germline ends. The CDR3 here is CASRPTSFEAFF. For the CDR3, the DNA is TGTGCCAGCAGACCGACATCCTTTGAAGCTTTCTTT. The variable domain in full, with the rest retrieved from reference TRBV28 and TRBJ1-1, is DVKVTQSSRYLVKRTGEKVFLECVQDMDHENMFWYRQDPGLGLRLIYFSYDVKMKEKGDIPEGYSVSREKKERFSLILESASTNQTSMYLCASRPTSFEAFFGQGTRLTVV.

This sequence joins TRBV28 and TRBJ1-2; a weak D match, TRBD1 (5 bases). V shed 5 bases and J shed 7 bases, with 11 bases lying between them. Germline V gene data show CDR1 as MDHEN and CDR2 as SYDVKM. The CDR3 loop spans 12 amino acids. This CDR3 reads CASSIGGRGYTF. DNA of the CDR3: TGTGCCAGCAGTATCGGGGGTCGTGGCTACACCTTC.

The chain couples TRBV6-5 to TRBJ1-2; D possibly corresponds to TRBD1 (5 bases). The CDR3 consists of 13 residues. Germline V CDR1 and CDR2: MNHEY, SVGAGI. V dropped 8 bases and J dropped 7 bases, with 17 bases sitting between them. As DNA, the CDR3 is TGTGCCAGCGGCGCCAGGGAGGCGGTTGGCTACACCTTC. Amino acids: CASGAREAVGYTF.

This clone was recorded a few times. The chain carries TRBV25-1 and TRBJ1-5; D is possibly TRBD1 (6 bases). The CDR3 totals 12 residues. Between the trimmed V and J ends, which lost 9 bases and 8 bases, there was a span of 14 bases. In germline, CDR1 is MGHDK, CDR2 SYGVNS. CDR3 DNA: TGTGCCAGTAGACAGGTGGGTGAGCCCCAGCATTTT. This gives the protein CASRQVGEPQHF.

This clone has more than one count but fewer than ten. V usage is TRBV5-1 and J usage is TRBJ2-7; TRBD2 agrees at 11 bases. The V gene end was trimmed by 0 bases and the J gene end by 4 bases; junction bases not matched to a gene: 6. CDR3 length: 16 amino acids. Germline CDR1 SGHRS, CDR2 YFSETQ. In DNA, the CDR3 is TGCGCCAGCAGCTTGGGATCTAGCGGGGGGTCGTACGAGCAGTACTTC. Amino acid sequence: CASSLGSSGGSYEQYF.

J is TRBJ1-5 and V is TRBV2, with TRBD1 matching over 7 bases. CDR3 length: 15 amino acids. Germline trimming cut 3 bases from V and 2 bases from J; bases unmatched to any gene: 4. Germline CDR1 reads SNHLY; CDR2 reads FYNNEI. CDR3 in amino acids: CASSDGQAGNQPQHF. The CDR3 bases are TGTGCCAGCAGTGACGGACAGGCCGGCAATCAGCCCCAGCATTTT.

This clone has only a few counts. The V call is TRBV4-2, the J call TRBJ1-1; unclear D gene. Trimming removed 4 bases from V and 1 base from J, with 16 bases in between. This CDR3 region has 16 residues. Germline lookup yields CDR1 LGHNA and CDR2 YNFKEQ. CDR3 sequence: CASSLPRGRENTEAFF. CDR3 DNA sequence: TGTGCCAGCAGCCTCCCTCGTGGACGGGAGAACACTGAAGCTTTCTTT.

This clone was seen a few times. Here the CDR3 reads CASRTDRGSSHGYTF. The CDR3 nucleotides are TGTGCCAGCAGGACGGACAGGGGGTCCTCTCATGGCTACACCTTC. The J gene is TRBJ1-2, the V gene TRBV6-1, with 10 positions matching TRBD1. The CDR3 spans 15 residues. Germline CDR1 and CDR2: MNHNS and SASEGT. The J segment lost 6 bases and the V segment lost 6 bases, leaving 10 bases of the junction unmatched.

The rearrangement links TRBV6-5 to TRBJ1-3; weak D call: TRBD1 (6 bases). V lost 6 bases and J lost 2, with 11 bases in between. The CDR3 covers 14 residues. Per the germline V gene, CDR1 is MNHEY and CDR2 is SVGAGI. DNA of the CDR3: TGTGCCAGCAGCGAAGGGGGGGCTGGAAACACCATATATTTT. Its translation is CASSEGGAGNTIYF.

The V and J genes are TRBV19 and TRBJ1-2; weak D call: TRBD1 (6 bases). From germline, CDR1 is LNHDA and CDR2 SQIVND (reference sequence). The CDR3 has 12 amino acids. V lost 8 bases and J lost 3, with 10 bases in between. CDR3: CASEPGDYGYTF. As DNA, the CDR3 is TGTGCCAGTGAGCCAGGGGACTATGGCTACACCTTC.

The chain uses TRBV6-5 and TRBJ2-7; 11 bases align to TRBD2. V shed 3 bases and J 12 bases; nucleotides not matched to a gene: 7. CDR3 length equals 13 residues. Looked up from germline, CDR1 is MNHEY and CDR2 is SVGAGI. The CDR3 bases are TGTGCCAGCAGTTATACTAGCGGGGGAGCCCTGTACTTC. Its translation: CASSYTSGGALYF.

CDR3 nucleotides: TGCGCCAGCTCTGGGCGCGTTCACACTGAAGCTTTCTTT. The encoded protein is CASSGRVHTEAFF. The gene calls are TRBV5-1 and TRBJ1-1; D not resolved. CDR3 size: 13 residues. V lost 7 bases, J lost 3 bases, and 13 bases lay in between. Germline V gives CDR1 SGHRS, CDR2 YFSETQ.

The sample holds a few counts of this clone. This chain connects TRBV7-8 to TRBJ1-1; D unclear. Germline values: CDR1 SGHVS, CDR2 FQNEAQ. The length of the CDR3 is 15 residues. Trimming removed 3 bases from V and 0 bases from J, with 11 bases in between. The CDR3 spells CASSFSGSMNTEAFF. Here the CDR3 DNA reads TGTGCCAGCAGCTTCTCAGGTTCGATGAACACTGAAGCTTTCTTT.

This clone was seen once. In nucleotides, the CDR3 is TGTGCCTGGAGTCCAGGGGCCGGGGAGCTGTTTTTT. It is translated as CAWSPGAGELFF. The chain uses TRBV30 and TRBJ2-2; TRBD1 is a possible D gene (6 bases). Trimming removed 2 bases from V and 6 bases from J, with 7 bases in between. There are 12 residues in the CDR3. Germline V CDR1 and CDR2: GTSNPN, SVGIG (reference sequence).

The chain has TRBV15 and TRBJ2-5, with D possibly TRBD2 on 6 matching bases. Germline-derived CDR1 and CDR2 are LNHNV and YYDKDF (reference sequence). This CDR3 has 13 residues. Trimming cost V 5 bases and J 7 bases, with 14 bases left between them. CDR3 amino acids: CATSGQGTSTQYF. CDR3 DNA sequence: TGTGCCACCAGCGGGCAAGGGACTTCGACCCAGTACTTC.

This chain joins TRBV6-5 and TRBJ1-1; a weak D match, TRBD1 (6 bases). CDR1 is MNHEY and CDR2 is SVGAGI in the germline V gene. The CDR3 extends over 14 amino acids. V shed 1 base and J shed 1 base, with 7 bases lying between them. Here the CDR3 DNA reads TGTGCCAGCAGTTACTTACAGGGGAACACTGAAGCTTTCTTT. Translating it yields CASSYLQGNTEAFF.

The CDR3 DNA sequence: TGTGCCAGCAGCTTACGTCCTACCGACAATGAGCAGTTCTTC. Protein: CASSLRPTDNEQFF. The chain links TRBV7-9 to TRBJ2-1; unclear D gene. V was cut by 2 bases and J by 5 bases, with 10 bases left in between. This CDR3 contains 14 residues. Germline CDR1 SEHNR, CDR2 FQNEAQ (reference sequence).

This chain connects TRBV30 to TRBJ1-2; 9 nucleotides align to TRBD1. This CDR3 comprises 11 residues. Trimming cost V 5 bases and J 6 bases; bases outside gene matches: 1. The germline V gene has CDR1 GTSNPN and CDR2 SVGIG (reference sequence). The CDR3 loop reads CAWGTGNGYTF. The CDR3 DNA reads as TGTGCCTGGGGGACAGGGAATGGCTACACCTTC.

The chain joins TRBV6-4 to TRBJ1-4, with D possibly matching TRBD1 (5 bases). Germline-derived CDR1 and CDR2 are MRHNA and SNTAGT. The CDR3 spans 19 residues. Deletions cut 1 base from V and 4 bases from J, with 22 bases between. The CDR3 reads CASSDFLAGPNLFNEKLFF. CDR3 sequence (DNA): TGTGCCAGCAGTGACTTCCTGGCAGGGCCCAATCTATTTAATGAAAAACTGTTTTTT.